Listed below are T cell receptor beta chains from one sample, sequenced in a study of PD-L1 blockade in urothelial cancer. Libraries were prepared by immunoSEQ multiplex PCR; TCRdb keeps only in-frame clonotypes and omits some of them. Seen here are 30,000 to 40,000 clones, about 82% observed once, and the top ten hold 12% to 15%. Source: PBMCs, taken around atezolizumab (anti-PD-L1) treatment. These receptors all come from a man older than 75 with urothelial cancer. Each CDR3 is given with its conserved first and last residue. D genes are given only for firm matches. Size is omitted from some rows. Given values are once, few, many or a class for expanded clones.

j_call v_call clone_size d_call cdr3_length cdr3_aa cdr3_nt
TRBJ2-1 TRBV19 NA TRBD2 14 CASSTREGRNEQFF TGTGCCAGTAGTACTCGGGAGGGCCGAAATGAGCAGTTCTTC
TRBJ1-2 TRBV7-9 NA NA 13 CASSPRSSIGYTF TGTGCCAGCAGTCCCCGATCCTCTATCGGCTACACCTTC
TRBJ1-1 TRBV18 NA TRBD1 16 CASSPPTGGLNTEAFF TGTGCCAGCTCACCACCTACAGGGGGTCTGAACACTGAAGCTTTCTTT
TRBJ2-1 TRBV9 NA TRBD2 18 CASSLTGLAGGRGNEQFF TGTGCCAGCAGCCTGACAGGACTAGCGGGAGGGCGGGGCAATGAGCAGTTCTTC
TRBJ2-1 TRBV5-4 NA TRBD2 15 CASSGAGEPYNEQFF TGTGCCAGCAGCGGAGCGGGAGAACCCTACAATGAGCAGTTCTTC
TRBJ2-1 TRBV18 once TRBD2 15 CASCDQREVDNEQFF TGTGCCAGCTGCGACCAGCGGGAGGTCGACAATGAGCAGTTCTTC
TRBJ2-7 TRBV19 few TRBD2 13 CASSGLAPYEQYF TGTGCCAGTTCGGGACTAGCCCCCTACGAGCAGTACTTC
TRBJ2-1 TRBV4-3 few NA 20 CASSQVRLSQRPSSYNEQFF TGCGCCAGCAGCCAAGTTCGCCTCTCTCAACGGCCTAGCTCCTACAATGAGCAGTTCTTC
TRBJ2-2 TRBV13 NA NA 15 CASSRPGVNTGELFF TGTGCCAGCAGCCGCCCCGGGGTAAACACCGGGGAGCTGTTTTTT
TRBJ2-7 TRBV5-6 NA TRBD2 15 CASSWGLAGVKEQYF TGTGCCAGCAGCTGGGGACTAGCGGGAGTAAAAGAACAGTACTTC
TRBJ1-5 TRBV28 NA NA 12 CASSFGGRPQHF TGTGCCAGCAGTTTTGGAGGGAGGCCCCAGCATTTT
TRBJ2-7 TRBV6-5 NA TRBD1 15 CASSSGQGSSYEQYF TGTGCCAGCAGTTCAGGACAGGGAAGCTCCTACGAGCAGTACTTC
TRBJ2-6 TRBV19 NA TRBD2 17 CASTMSGRAAGANVLTF TGTGCCAGTACCATGAGCGGGAGGGCCGCTGGGGCCAACGTCCTGACTTTC
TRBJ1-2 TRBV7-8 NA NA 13 CASSLSGEYGYTF TGTGCCAGCAGCTTAAGTGGGGAGTATGGCTACACCTTC
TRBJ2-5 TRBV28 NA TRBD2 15 CASTRTSGLQETQYF TGTGCCAGCACCCGGACTAGCGGCCTCCAAGAGACCCAGTACTTC
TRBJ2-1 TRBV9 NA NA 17 CASSVTGSPNSYNEQFF TGTGCCAGCAGCGTTACCGGGAGCCCCAACTCCTACAATGAGCAGTTCTTC
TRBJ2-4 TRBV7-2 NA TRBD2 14 CASSPGLDRGIQYF TGTGCCAGCAGCCCCGGACTAGATCGGGGCATTCAGTACTTC
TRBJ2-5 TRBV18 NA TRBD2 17 CASSPQELTSGRETQYF TGTGCCAGCTCACCACAAGAATTGACTAGCGGGAGAGAGACCCAGTACTTC
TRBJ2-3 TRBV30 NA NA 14 CACGSAVLTDTQYF TGTGCCTGCGGTAGTGCCGTCCTCACAGATACGCAGTATTTT
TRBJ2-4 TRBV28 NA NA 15 CASSFDRLAKNIQYF TGTGCCAGCAGTTTCGACAGATTAGCCAAAAACATTCAGTACTTC
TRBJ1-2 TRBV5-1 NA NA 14 CASSSGTKDYGYTF TGCGCCAGCAGCTCCGGGACAAAAGACTATGGCTACACCTTC
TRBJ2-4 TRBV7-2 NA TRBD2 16 CASSLMLAGARNIQYF TGTGCCAGCAGCTTAATGCTAGCGGGAGCACGAAACATTCAGTACTTC
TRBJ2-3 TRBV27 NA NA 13 CASRALFTDTQYF TGTGCCAGCAGGGCCCTTTTCACAGATACGCAGTATTTT
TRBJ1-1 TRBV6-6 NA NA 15 CASSYVTTGNTEAFF TGTGCCAGCAGTTACGTCACGACAGGGAACACTGAAGCTTTCTTT